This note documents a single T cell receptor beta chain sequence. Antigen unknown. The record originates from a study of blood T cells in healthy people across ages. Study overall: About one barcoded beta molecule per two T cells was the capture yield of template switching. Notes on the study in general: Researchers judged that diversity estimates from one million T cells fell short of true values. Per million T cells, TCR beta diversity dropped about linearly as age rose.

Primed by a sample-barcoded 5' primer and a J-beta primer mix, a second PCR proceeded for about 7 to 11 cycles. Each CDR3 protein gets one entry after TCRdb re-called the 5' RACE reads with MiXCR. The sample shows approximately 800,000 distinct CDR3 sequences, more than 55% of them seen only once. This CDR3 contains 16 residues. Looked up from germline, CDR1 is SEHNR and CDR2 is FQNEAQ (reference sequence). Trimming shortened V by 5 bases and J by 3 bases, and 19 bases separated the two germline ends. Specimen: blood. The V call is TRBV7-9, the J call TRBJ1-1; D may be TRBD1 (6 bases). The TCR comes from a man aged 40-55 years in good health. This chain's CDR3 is CASSPWDIRGHTEAFF. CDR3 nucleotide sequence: TGTGCCAGCAGCCCGTGGGATATACGGGGGCACACTGAAGCTTTCTTT. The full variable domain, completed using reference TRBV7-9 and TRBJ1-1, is DTGVSQNPRHKITKRGQNVTFRCDPISEHNRLYWYRQTLGQGPEFLTYFQNEAQLEKSRLLSDRFSAERPKGSFSTLEIQRTEQGDSAMYLCASSPWDIRGHTEAFFGQGTRLTVV.